This T cell receptor beta chain was captured in a study of CD8 T cells in ankylosing spondylitis. Study results and limitations: It was reported that disease-linked clones were significantly enriched in matched ankylosing spondylitis synovial fluid. Previously reported in reactive arthritis synovial fluid and blood were some of the motif variants.

Only one count was recorded for this clonotype. The antigen is not known. TCRdb re-called the 5' RACE reads through MiXCR, storing one row per CDR3 protein. Seen here are 250,000 to 300,000 distinct CDR3 sequences, around 18% observed once, and the top ten hold around 7.8%. The CDR3 length is 15 residues. Looked up from germline, CDR1 is LNHNV and CDR2 is YYDKDF (reference sequence). V shed 1 base and J shed 8 bases, with 15 bases lying between them. This TCR derives from a male donor with ankylosing spondylitis or in good health (not recorded which). Specimen: blood, either unsorted or a sorted T cell fraction (not recorded which). This chain uses TRBV15 with TRBJ2-1; possible D gene TRBD2, 6 bases. This CDR3 reads CATSRVRRAGDEQFF. The DNA for the CDR3 is TGTGCCACCAGCAGAGTTCGCAGAGCGGGCGATGAGCAGTTCTTC.